The entry below describes one T cell receptor beta chain. Trimming removed 3 bases from V and 4 bases from J, with 12 bases in between. Germline V gene data show CDR1 as SGHAT and CDR2 as FQNNGV. The CDR3 totals 14 residues. This sample is part of a study of blood T cell repertoires in COVID-19. Looking at the study overall: Samples came from the United States, Italy and Spain, spanning acute and convalescent COVID-19. Sources were T cells, B-cell-depleted T cells, or PBMCs; the material itself was cDNA or gDNA.

Profiling relied on immunoSEQ multiplex PCR, and the TCRdb table lists in-frame clones only, not all of them. The sample comprises about 90,000 clones, over 75% of which are singletons, and 10% to 15% rests with the top ten. This TCR was recovered from a human donor in a cohort sampled during active COVID-19. V is TRBV11-2 and J is TRBJ1-2; a weak D match, TRBD1 (5 bases). Sequenced material: peripheral blood. CDR3 sequence (DNA): TGTGCCAGCAGCTTTCATCGAGACAGCTATGGCTACACCTTC. This codes for CASSFHRDSYGYTF. The full variable domain, completed using reference TRBV11-2 and TRBJ1-2, is EAGVAQSPRYKIIEKRQSVAFWCNPISGHATLYWYQQILGQGPKLLIQFQNNGVVDDSQLPKDRFSAERLKGVDSTLKIQPAKLEDSAVYLCASSFHRDSYGYTFGSGTRLTVV.